The 30 T cell receptor beta chains in this list originate from one sample, sequenced in a study of shared clonotypes between healthy human individuals. Produced via immunoSEQ multiplex PCR; TCRdb's table is partial and in-frame only. The data show some 510,000 clones, roughly 78% seen once. Source material: PBMCs. The receptor source for this set is a woman aged 40 to 55 in good health. Some clones in this sample may be carry-over from other donors' samples.

The chain couples TRBV25-1 to TRBJ2-3, with 8 bases fitting TRBD1. Germline V gene data show CDR1 as MGHDK and CDR2 as SYGVNS. The CDR3 loop spans 17 amino acids. Losses at the gene ends were 1 base for V and 4 bases for J; bases not matched to a gene: 10. This CDR3 reads CASSELYRGYSSDTQYF. The CDR3 nucleotides read TGTGCCAGCAGTGAATTATACAGGGGGTACTCTTCAGATACGCAGTATTTT.

This chain uses TRBV7-9 with TRBJ1-2; 8 bases fit TRBD1. CDR3 size: 14 residues. Germline V CDR1 and CDR2: SEHNR, FQNEAQ (reference sequence). V lost 5 bases to trimming and J lost 8 bases; unmatched junction nucleotides: 10. CDR3 nucleotide sequence: TGTGCCAGCAGCGAACCGGGACAGGTCTGGGGCTACACCTTC. Translation gives CASSEPGQVWGYTF.

The chain recombines TRBV6-4 with TRBJ2-3; 10 bases are shared with TRBD2. V lost 6 bases and J lost 3; bases outside the gene matches: 12. The CDR3 sequence is 17 residues long. Germline loops: CDR1 MRHNA, CDR2 SNTAGT. CDR3 bases: TGTGCCAGCAGCCTTCCCCCTAAGCGGGAGGGGACAGATACGCAGTATTTT. It codes for CASSLPPKREGTDTQYF.

This rearrangement joins TRBV7-6 to TRBJ2-3, with TRBD2 identical over 9 bases. The CDR3 contains 16 residues. The V gene end was trimmed by 5 bases and the J gene end by 0 bases; junction bases not matched to a gene: 6. Germline V lookup: CDR1 SGHVS, CDR2 FNYEAQ. The CDR3 is CASSTSSGASTDTQYF. CDR3 DNA: TGTGCCAGCAGCACCTCTAGCGGGGCTAGCACAGATACGCAGTATTTT. The whole variable domain, filled in from reference TRBV7-6 and TRBJ2-3, reads GAGVSQSPRYKVTKRGQDVALRCDPISGHVSLYWYRQALGQGPEFLTYFNYEAQQDKSGLPNDRFSAERPEGSISTLTIQRTEQRDSAMYRCASSTSSGASTDTQYFGPGTRLTVL.

This rearrangement joins TRBV7-9 to TRBJ2-2, with 12 positions matching TRBD2. In germline, CDR1 is SEHNR, CDR2 FQNEAQ (reference sequence). The J segment lost 7 bases and the V segment lost 5 bases, leaving 5 bases of the junction unmatched. The CDR3 spans 15 residues. The CDR3 DNA sequence: TGTGCCAGCAGCCCGACTAGCGGGAGTCACGGGGAGCTGTTTTTT. It specifies CASSPTSGSHGELFF.

The chain carries TRBV29-1 and TRBJ2-7, with 8 bases matching TRBD1. Germline CDR1 SQVTM, CDR2 ANQGSEA. The CDR3 totals 12 residues. V lost 8 bases, J lost 7 bases, and 10 bases stayed unmatched. The chain's CDR3 is CSINRGTREQYF. The CDR3 region has the DNA TGCAGCATTAACAGGGGGACGAGGGAGCAGTACTTC.

V is TRBV7-3 and J is TRBJ2-5; weak D call: TRBD1 (6 bases). The CDR3 is 13 amino acids. Germline V gives CDR1 SGHTA, CDR2 FQGTGA. The V gene lost 3 bases and the J gene lost 3 bases, with 8 bases spanning the gap. The CDR3, as DNA: TGTGCCAGCAGCTTTGCAGGGGAAGAGACCCAGTACTTC. Translated, it gives CASSFAGEETQYF.

A single count supports this clone. V usage is TRBV5-1 and J usage is TRBJ2-3; no firm D call. This CDR3 is 13 amino acids long. Per the germline V gene, CDR1 is SGHRS and CDR2 is YFSETQ. Trimming pared 0 bases from V and 5 bases from J, leaving 7 bases between. CDR3 protein: CASSLGRVDTQYF. CDR3 coding DNA: TGCGCCAGCAGCTTGGGTAGGGTAGATACGCAGTATTTT.

The chain recombines TRBV30 with TRBJ1-6; D is unclear. Trimming removed 0 bases at V and 8 bases at J, with 14 bases between. The CDR3 loop spans 15 amino acids. Germline CDR1 and CDR2: GTSNPN and SVGIG (reference sequence). The CDR3 loop reads CAWSVGSTADSPLHF. Here the CDR3 DNA reads TGTGCCTGGAGTGTGGGCTCTACCGCCGATTCACCCCTCCACTTT. Drawing the rest from reference TRBV30 and TRBJ1-6, the complete variable domain is SQTIHQWPATLVQPVGSPLSLECTVEGTSNPNLYWYRQAAGRGLQLLFYSVGIGQISSEVPQNLSASRPQDRQFILSSKKLLLSDSGFYLCAWSVGSTADSPLHFGNGTRLTVT.

The chain recombines TRBV10-2 with TRBJ2-7; maybe TRBD2 (5 bases). Trimming took 4 bases from V and 2 from J, leaving 12 bases between them. The germline V gene encodes CDR1 WSHSY and CDR2 SAAADI. This CDR3 is built from 14 residues. CDR3 nucleotides: TGCGCCAGCAGTGGGTCGGGGAAACCCTACGAGCAGTACTTC. Translating it yields CASSGSGKPYEQYF.

This clone was seen a handful of times. This chain uses TRBV30 with TRBJ2-7; D might be TRBD1 (5 bases). The V gene lost 7 bases and the J gene lost 2 bases, with 12 bases spanning the gap. Germline lookup yields CDR1 GTSNPN and CDR2 SVGIG (reference sequence). The CDR3 length is 12 residues. CDR3 in amino acids: CASLTDTYEQYF. CDR3 nucleotide sequence: TGTGCCTCACTGACAGATACCTACGAGCAGTACTTC.

The V and J genes are TRBV9 and TRBJ2-5; possibly TRBD1 for D (6 bases). Germline CDR1 is SGDLS and CDR2 is YYNGEE. Trimming shortened V by 4 bases and J by 2 bases, and 9 bases separated the two germline ends. CDR3 length: 13 residues. The CDR3: CASSPTGQETQYF. The CDR3 bases are TGTGCCAGCAGCCCTACAGGGCAAGAGACCCAGTACTTC.

This rearrangement joins TRBV11-2 to TRBJ2-5, with 8 bases matching TRBD1. After removal of 5 bases from V and 1 base from J, the junction contained 0 bases not matched to a gene. Germline V gene lookup returns CDR1 SGHAT and CDR2 FQNNGV. This CDR3 contains 13 residues. CDR3 loop: CASSQGAQETQYF. The DNA of the CDR3 is TGTGCCAGCAGCCAGGGGGCCCAAGAGACCCAGTACTTC. Full variable domain (outside the CDR3, taken from reference TRBV11-2 and TRBJ2-5): EAGVAQSPRYKIIEKRQSVAFWCNPISGHATLYWYQQILGQGPKLLIQFQNNGVVDDSQLPKDRFSAERLKGVDSTLKIQPAKLEDSAVYLCASSQGAQETQYFGPGTRLLVL.

The rearrangement uses TRBV2 and TRBJ2-1, with TRBD2 as a possible D gene (6 bases). Germline V gives CDR1 SNHLY, CDR2 FYNNEI. This CDR3 comprises 15 residues. With 4 bases removed from V and 9 bases from J, the gap between germline ends came to 19 bases. The CDR3 loop reads CASSAGGPRRAEQFF. CDR3 in DNA: TGTGCCAGCAGTGCCGGGGGACCGAGGCGTGCTGAGCAGTTCTTC.

The chain uses TRBV6-1 and TRBJ1-3; TRBD1 might be the D (6 bases). The CDR3 sequence is 17 residues long. Germline V lookup: CDR1 MNHNS, CDR2 SASEGT. Trimming removed 3 bases from V and 0 bases from J, with 15 bases in between. The CDR3 protein is CASSDRQARISGNTIYF. The CDR3 DNA reads TGTGCCAGCAGTGACCGACAGGCTCGAATCTCTGGAAACACCATATATTTT.

The CDR3 coding sequence is TGTGCCAGCAACACCCCAAGGTGGTCTGGAAACACCATATATTTT. Protein sequence: CASNTPRWSGNTIYF. The V call is TRBV2, the J call TRBJ1-3; D not certain. Germline values: CDR1 SNHLY, CDR2 FYNNEI. This CDR3 has 15 amino acids. V lost 7 bases, J lost 1 base, and 14 bases lay in between.

The chain is built from TRBV7-9 and TRBJ1-4; TRBD1 might be the D (5 bases). The CDR3 length is 15 residues. Germline CDR1 is SEHNR and CDR2 is FQNEAQ (reference sequence). The V gene lost 3 bases and the J gene lost 1 base, with 9 bases spanning the gap. The CDR3 protein is CASSLRQGTNEKLFF. Written as DNA, the CDR3 is TGTGCCAGCAGCTTGCGTCAGGGAACTAATGAAAAACTGTTTTTT.

The genes are TRBV21-1 and TRBJ2-4. TRBV21-1 is flagged as a pseudogene. The CDR3 consists of 17 residues. The CDR3 DNA reads TGTGCCAGCAGCCTCAATGGGGGACCCAAGGCCAAAAACATTCAGTACTTC. Translating gives CASSLNGGPKAKNIQYF.

CDR3 sequence reads: CASSPHGDRGSNQPQHF. The CDR3 bases are TGCGCCAGCAGCCCCCACGGAGACAGGGGGAGCAATCAGCCCCAGCATTTT. The chain uses TRBV4-1 and TRBJ1-5; 9 nucleotides line up with TRBD1. Germline V gene lookup returns CDR1 MGHRA and CDR2 YSYEKL. This CDR3 has 17 amino acids. Trimming at V came to 4 bases and at J to 1 base, leaving 8 bases not matched to a gene.

J is TRBJ1-5 and V is TRBV19, with D perhaps TRBD1 (5 bases). Germline CDR1 and CDR2: LNHDA and SQIVND (reference sequence). The CDR3 sequence is 17 residues long. Trimming left V 3 bases short and J 0 bases short, with 15 bases between. CDR3 bases: TGTGCCAGTAGTATCAAGACGGACACTTATAGCAATCAGCCCCAGCATTTT. The encoded protein is CASSIKTDTYSNQPQHF. The full variable domain, rest sourced from reference TRBV19 and TRBJ1-5, is DGGITQSPKYLFRKEGQNVTLSCEQNLNHDAMYWYRQDPGQGLRLIYYSQIVNDFQKGDIAEGYSVSREKKESFPLTVTSAQKNPTAFYLCASSIKTDTYSNQPQHFGDGTRLSIL.

The chain has TRBV5-1 and TRBJ2-5, with D unclear. The ends were cut back, 3 bases at V and 0 bases at J, with 6 bases in the middle. The CDR3 length is 13 residues. Germline V lookup: CDR1 SGHRS, CDR2 YFSETQ. The CDR3 coding sequence is TGCGCCAGCAGCTCAGAGAACCAAGAGACCCAGTACTTC. Its translation: CASSSENQETQYF.

CDR3 bases: TGTGCCAGCAGCTCGGTTAGGAGCACAGATACGCAGTATTTT. This encodes CASSSVRSTDTQYF. The chain uses TRBV9 and TRBJ2-3, with D unclear. V gave up 4 bases and J gave up 0 bases, with 9 bases separating them. The CDR3 is made up of 14 amino acids. Looked up from germline, CDR1 is SGDLS and CDR2 is YYNGEE.

CDR3: CASAQGGAFGYTF. Written as DNA, the CDR3 is TGTGCCAGCGCACAAGGGGGCGCCTTTGGCTACACCTTC. The chain combines TRBV28 with TRBJ1-2, with 7 bases identical to TRBD1. V dropped 8 bases and J dropped 7; count of bases not matched to a gene: 10. The germline CDR1 and CDR2 sequences are MDHEN and SYDVKM. This CDR3 comprises 13 residues.

The chain is built from TRBV9 and TRBJ2-7; TRBD2 agrees at 8 bases. This CDR3 region has 14 residues. Germline trimming cut 0 bases from V and 6 bases from J; bases unmatched to any gene: 5. Germline CDR1 reads SGDLS; CDR2 reads YYNGEE. CDR3 protein: CASSVAGTRVEQYF. Written as DNA, the CDR3 is TGTGCCAGCAGCGTAGCTGGGACTAGGGTCGAGCAGTACTTC.

Regarding this clone: The same CDR3 is also encoded by other DNA sequences in this sample. The rearrangement uses TRBV18 and TRBJ2-7, with D perhaps assigned TRBD1 or TRBD2 (5 bases each). V gave up 1 base and J gave up 3 bases, with 7 bases separating them. The germline V gene has CDR1 KGHSH and CDR2 LQKENI. This CDR3 spans 13 amino acids. The CDR3 DNA reads as TGTGCCAGCTCACCACAGGGGAGCTACGAGCAGTACTTC. Its translation: CASSPQGSYEQYF.

This chain uses TRBV4-3 with TRBJ2-3; the D gene could be TRBD1 or TRBD2 (5 bases each). CDR1 LGHNA and CDR2 YSLEER come from the germline V gene. CDR3 length: 15 amino acids. The germline V and J ends were trimmed by 0 bases and 6 bases, with 13 bases remaining between them. Here the CDR3 DNA reads TGCGCCAGCAGCCAAGATCCGGGGCCCGAGGATACGCAGTATTTT. This sequence encodes CASSQDPGPEDTQYF.

This rearrangement joins TRBV19 to TRBJ2-7, with a weak D call TRBD1 (6 bases). The V and J ends lost 5 bases and 3 bases respectively, with 14 bases between them. This CDR3 comprises 14 residues. The germline V gene has CDR1 LNHDA and CDR2 SQIVND (reference sequence). This chain's CDR3 is CASSSLGQFYEQYF. In DNA, the CDR3 is TGTGCCAGTAGTTCGCTGGGACAATTCTACGAGCAGTACTTC.

This chain uses TRBV7-2 with TRBJ2-7; D is tentatively TRBD1 or TRBD2 (5 bases each). The CDR3 totals 15 residues. Germline V gene sequence: CDR1 SGHTA, CDR2 FQGNSA. The ends were cut back, 5 bases at V and 1 base at J, with 15 bases in the middle. CDR3 loop: CASSQGRGESYEQYF. CDR3 nucleotide sequence: TGTGCCAGCAGCCAGGGACGGGGAGAGTCCTACGAGCAGTACTTC.

This clone has only one observation. The V call is TRBV7-9, the J call TRBJ2-4; D possibly corresponds to TRBD1 (5 bases). The V gene's germline CDR1 is SEHNR and CDR2 FQNEAQ (reference sequence). The CDR3 covers 15 residues. V lost 5 bases, J lost 0 bases, and 11 bases lay in between. CDR3 sequence (DNA): TGTGCCAGCAGCGACAGCCACCAAGCCAAAAACATTCAGTACTTC. This encodes CASSDSHQAKNIQYF.

Concerning this clone itself: This CDR3 is also generated by other DNA sequences in the sample. The chain employs TRBV7-2 and TRBJ2-7; maybe TRBD2 (6 bases). Germline V gene sequence: CDR1 SGHTA, CDR2 FQGNSA. The CDR3 length is 14 residues. V gave up 1 base and J gave up 6 bases, with 13 bases separating them. For the CDR3, the DNA is TGTGCCAGCAGCTTAGGAGGGACTGGTCCCGAGCAGTACTTC. Protein sequence: CASSLGGTGPEQYF.